The rows below give T cell receptor beta chains drawn from one sample of a study of shared clonotypes between healthy human individuals. Assay used: immunoSEQ multiplex PCR; TCRdb lists only in-frame clones, some missing. The table has more than 550,000 clones, roughly 94% seen once. Sequenced material: naive CD8+ T cells sorted from blood. The receptors were sampled from a man aged 25-45 years in good health. Both conserved end residues are part of each CDR3. Not all rows give a size; the values are once, few, many and, for expanded clones, a class.

abundance: NA
v_gene: TRBV4-2
CDR3aa: CASSRDSSPSGMGEQYF

abundance: medium-sized
v_gene: TRBV6-6
CDR3aa: CASSYSREGPDGELFF

abundance: NA
v_gene: TRBV14
CDR3aa: CASSQRAGRSYEQYF

abundance: NA
v_gene: TRBV6-6
CDR3aa: CASSYSRDRSSYEQYF

abundance: NA
v_gene: TRBV15
CDR3aa: CATSRDLGTTGELFF

abundance: NA
v_gene: TRBV9
CDR3aa: CASSPSGSDGRELFF

abundance: NA
v_gene: TRBV11-2
CDR3aa: CASSTDRANTGELFF

abundance: NA
v_gene: TRBV5-1
CDR3aa: CASSLEWVSNTEAFF

abundance: NA
v_gene: TRBV7-2
CDR3aa: CASSLGGYGYTF

abundance: NA
v_gene: TRBV19
CDR3aa: CASSTGGLAGGAVF

abundance: NA
v_gene: TRBV2
CDR3aa: CASQTSGEYNEQFF

abundance: NA
v_gene: TRBV27
CDR3aa: CASSWGQGGDQPQHF

abundance: NA
v_gene: TRBV25-1
CDR3aa: CASSEPSGGEQYF

abundance: NA
v_gene: TRBV7-6
CDR3aa: CTSSPGLASSSYNEQFF

abundance: NA
v_gene: TRBV6-6
CDR3aa: CASSYGSGGGYTF

abundance: NA
v_gene: TRBV29-1
CDR3aa: CSVAGTVNTGELFF

abundance: NA
v_gene: TRBV14
CDR3aa: CASSQGSGPQGLSYEQYF

abundance: NA
v_gene: TRBV7-7
CDR3aa: CASSLGQGSTDTQYF

abundance: NA
v_gene: TRBV2
CDR3aa: CASSRLAGGSTGELFF

abundance: NA
v_gene: TRBV6-5
CDR3aa: CASSPSGGNTGELFF

abundance: NA
v_gene: TRBV27
CDR3aa: CASSLSRTGGILGETQYF

abundance: once
v_gene: TRBV4-1
CDR3aa: CASSQDTVTDTQYF

abundance: NA
v_gene: TRBV4-1
CDR3aa: CASSHHPGPSNQPQHF

abundance: NA
v_gene: TRBV29-1
CDR3aa: CSGYRVNYGYTF

abundance: NA
v_gene: TRBV28
CDR3aa: CASSWGYEQYF

abundance: NA
v_gene: TRBV14
CDR3aa: CASSQEGRWQETQYF

abundance: NA
v_gene: TRBV27
CDR3aa: CASSLLGDEQYF

abundance: NA
v_gene: TRBV5-4
CDR3aa: CASNLWGAGANYGYTF

abundance: NA
v_gene: TRBV4-1
CDR3aa: CASSQVPGQNYGYTF

abundance: NA
v_gene: TRBV4-1
CDR3aa: CASSQEPRWDLKYF

abundance: NA
v_gene: TRBV30
CDR3aa: CAWSRNEQFF

abundance: NA
v_gene: TRBV5-1
CDR3aa: CASSAAQGPPEAFF

abundance: NA
v_gene: TRBV7-9
CDR3aa: CASRRQAGAYNEQFF

abundance: NA
v_gene: TRBV7-6
CDR3aa: CASSSRGGGDYSGANVLTF

abundance: NA
v_gene: TRBV6-5
CDR3aa: CASSYSGALNEQFF

abundance: NA
v_gene: TRBV5-6
CDR3aa: CASSSQVGTLAYERQYF

abundance: NA
v_gene: TRBV7-6
CDR3aa: CASSLGRDEQFF

abundance: NA
v_gene: TRBV7-9
CDR3aa: CASSPRGSYEQYF

abundance: NA
v_gene: TRBV7-9
CDR3aa: CASSSRGLNEQYF

abundance: NA
v_gene: TRBV10-2
CDR3aa: CASRDSTYEQYF

abundance: NA
v_gene: TRBV10-2
CDR3aa: CASSIGSTGELFF

abundance: NA
v_gene: TRBV9
CDR3aa: CASSAGSLNYEQYF

abundance: NA
v_gene: TRBV19
CDR3aa: CASGPRTGGRSNEKLFF

abundance: NA
v_gene: TRBV5-5
CDR3aa: CASSLVPGSGNTGELFF

abundance: NA
v_gene: TRBV5-6
CDR3aa: CASSLGQPQETQYF

abundance: once
v_gene: TRBV27
CDR3aa: CASSFSQSGAGYGYTF

abundance: NA
v_gene: TRBV2
CDR3aa: CASQVIRGNEQFF

abundance: NA
v_gene: TRBV19
CDR3aa: CASSIVRDRGMTTEAFF

abundance: NA
v_gene: TRBV28
CDR3aa: CASTSLGGPEKLFF

abundance: NA
v_gene: TRBV7-9
CDR3aa: CASSRDTGERGYTF

abundance: NA
v_gene: TRBV19
CDR3aa: CASSTRPGGEQYF